These 17 T cell receptor beta chains were sequenced from one sample in a study of cytomegalovirus exposure and HLA in healthy donors. The PCR ran on 60 Vbeta and 13 Jbeta primers. Sequencing used immunoSEQ multiplex PCR; TCRdb keeps in-frame clones, though not all of them. Of roughly 160,000 clones listed, 65% to 85% are singletons. The sample consisted of PBMCs. The receptors shown here come from a male donor in good health and CMV-seronegative.

The chain employs TRBV9 and TRBJ2-7; 8 bases fit TRBD1. V lost 3 bases, J lost 0 bases, and 8 bases stayed unmatched. The CDR3 covers 16 residues. The germline gives CDR1 SGDLS, CDR2 YYNGEE. In nucleotides, the CDR3 is TGTGCCAGCAGCGCACCGGGACAGGAGAGCTCCTACGAGCAGTACTTC. Translating it yields CASSAPGQESSYEQYF.

This chain connects TRBV7-2 to TRBJ2-5; D is undetermined. TRBJ2-7 matches the DNA end more closely, so the J call is doubtful. Germline V gene lookup returns CDR1 SGHTA and CDR2 FQGNSA. The CDR3 covers 14 residues. The CDR3 sequence: CASSLALHFYEQYF. CDR3 nucleotides: TGTGCCAGCAGCTTAGCGCTGCATTTCTACGAGCAGTACTTC.

Here the CDR3 DNA reads TGCGCCAGTTTTAACAGGGGTACCGGGGAGCTGTTTTTT. This codes for CASFNRGTGELFF. The chain has TRBV5-1 and TRBJ2-2; 7 bases are shared with TRBD1. The CDR3 extends over 13 amino acids. Germline loops: CDR1 SGHRS, CDR2 YFSETQ. With V trimmed by 8 bases and J by 5 bases, 6 bases remained unmatched.

The chain uses TRBV7-3 and TRBJ2-1, with 7 nucleotides matching TRBD2. The CDR3 consists of 18 residues. The V gene end was trimmed by 5 bases and the J gene end by 0 bases; junction bases not matched to a gene: 13. Germline lookup yields CDR1 SGHTA and CDR2 FQGTGA. CDR3 coding DNA: TGTGCCAGCAGCCCCCAATCAAGCGGGGCCAGCTCCTACAATGAGCAGTTCTTC. Encoded protein: CASSPQSSGASSYNEQFF.

The rearrangement uses TRBV4-2 and TRBJ2-1; 8 nucleotides line up with TRBD2. Germline-derived CDR1 and CDR2 are LGHNA and YNFKEQ. V shed 0 bases and J 1 base; nucleotides not matched to a gene: 11. The CDR3 is made up of 19 amino acids. The CDR3 sequence is CASSQEYSGGKVSYNEQFF. CDR3 nucleotide sequence: TGTGCCAGCAGCCAAGAATACAGCGGGGGAAAGGTGTCCTACAATGAGCAGTTCTTC.

V usage is TRBV7-8 and J usage is TRBJ2-3, with TRBD2 matching 7 bases. This CDR3 is built from 17 residues. Trimming cost V 6 bases and J 4 bases; bases outside gene matches: 16. CDR1 is SGHVS and CDR2 is FQNEAQ in the germline V gene. This CDR3 is CASRPSKTAGWADTQYF. As DNA, the CDR3 is TGTGCCAGCAGACCTTCCAAGACAGCGGGATGGGCAGATACGCAGTATTTT.

V gene TRBV7-2 combines with J gene TRBJ2-5; 7 bases are shared with TRBD1. CDR3 size: 12 residues. V was pared by 7 bases and J by 4 bases, with 3 bases of the junction left unmatched. Germline V gene sequence: CDR1 SGHTA, CDR2 FQGNSA. For the CDR3, the DNA is TGTGCCAGCACCCCAGGGGGAGAGACCCAGTACTTC. Translating gives CASTPGGETQYF. Full variable domain (remainder filled in from reference TRBV7-2 and TRBJ2-5): GAGVSQSPSNKVTEKGKDVELRCDPISGHTALYWYRQSLGQGLEFLIYFQGNSAPDKSGLPSDRFSAERTGGSVSTLTIQRTQQEDSAVYLCASTPGGETQYFGPGTRLLVL.

The CDR3 sequence is CATSRVAGGYTF. The CDR3 DNA is TGTGCCACCAGCAGAGTGGCGGGGGGCTACACCTTC. V gene TRBV15 combines with J gene TRBJ1-2; D remains unclear. The V end lost 1 base, the J end lost 8 bases, and 8 bases lay between the germline ends. CDR3 length equals 12 residues. CDR1 and CDR2 (germline): LNHNV, YYDKDF (reference sequence).

This rearrangement joins TRBV27 to TRBJ1-2, with 8 bases identical to TRBD1. Unmatched junction bases numbered 12, after V lost 2 bases and J lost 13 bases. Germline assignment: CDR1 MNHEY and CDR2 SMNVEV (reference sequence). The CDR3 totals 14 residues. In DNA, the CDR3 is TGTGCCAGCAGTTTAACCGGACAGGGAATCCTTCGCACCTTC. This sequence encodes CASSLTGQGILRTF.

This clone was seen a single time. The V and J genes are TRBV9 and TRBJ2-3, with unresolved D. This CDR3 is 13 amino acids long. V was pared by 1 base and J by 0 bases, with 3 bases between. CDR1 and CDR2 (germline): SGDLS, YYNGEE. The CDR3 sequence: CASSVRSTDTQYF. The CDR3, as DNA: TGTGCCAGCAGCGTACGGAGCACAGATACGCAGTATTTT.

This sequence joins TRBV7-9 and TRBJ1-5; no clear D. The germline gives CDR1 SEHNR, CDR2 FQNEAQ (reference sequence). This CDR3 contains 14 residues. V shed 4 bases and J shed 5 bases, with 12 bases lying between them. Here the CDR3 reads CASSSNLGDQPQHF. CDR3 DNA: TGTGCCAGCAGCTCAAATCTGGGAGATCAGCCCCAGCATTTT.

The V and J genes are TRBV13 and TRBJ1-5; 8 bases map to TRBD1. The length of the CDR3 is 18 residues. The germline gives CDR1 PRHDT, CDR2 FYEKMQ (reference sequence). J was trimmed by 0 bases and V by 3 bases; bases with no gene match: 10. The CDR3 sequence is CASSFPGQGGISNQPQHF. CDR3 in DNA: TGTGCCAGCAGCTTCCCCGGACAGGGCGGGATTAGCAATCAGCCCCAGCATTTT.

The rearrangement joins TRBV7-2 to TRBJ2-1, with TRBD1 identical over 8 bases. From germline, CDR1 is SGHTA and CDR2 FQGNSA. V was pared by 4 bases and J by 9 bases, with 8 bases of the junction left unmatched. The CDR3 consists of 14 residues. Here the CDR3 DNA reads TGTGCCAGCAGCTCGGACAGGGCGTATGCTGAGCAGTTCTTC. This translates into CASSSDRAYAEQFF.

This rearrangement joins TRBV5-1 to TRBJ2-3, with TRBD2 matching 10 bases. This CDR3 contains 18 residues. Germline V lookup: CDR1 SGHRS, CDR2 YFSETQ. V was pared by 0 bases and J by 6 bases, with 13 bases of the junction left unmatched. CDR3 nucleotide sequence: TGCGCCAGCAGCTTGGCCACGGCTAGCGGGGGCCGAGGGGATACGCAGTATTTT. It translates to CASSLATASGGRGDTQYF.

The chain links TRBV13 to TRBJ2-1; maybe TRBD2 (6 bases). Trimming took 2 bases from V and 4 from J, leaving 15 bases between them. The CDR3 spans 16 residues. Germline CDR1 is PRHDT and CDR2 is FYEKMQ (reference sequence). In DNA, the CDR3 is TGTGCCAGCAGCTTAAGAGGGCGGGGAGAATACAATGAGCAGTTCTTC. This sequence encodes CASSLRGRGEYNEQFF.

The rearrangement joins TRBV7-3 to TRBJ2-1, with TRBD2 identical over 11 bases. V trimming: 2 bases; J trimming: 6 bases; junction bases outside the gene matches: 3. Per the germline V gene, CDR1 is SGHTA and CDR2 is FQGTGA. The CDR3 extends over 15 amino acids. The CDR3 nucleotides are TGTGCCAGCAGCTTATCTAGCGGGGGGTTCAATGAGCAGTTCTTC. It is translated as CASSLSSGGFNEQFF.

The chain carries TRBV28 and TRBJ1-1; the match to TRBD1 covers 9 bases. Trimming removed 1 base from V and 5 bases from J; junction bases left unmatched: 8. Germline CDR1 is MDHEN and CDR2 is SYDVKM. This CDR3 contains 16 residues. This CDR3 is CASSLSDGTGRTEAFF. The CDR3 DNA reads as TGTGCCAGCAGTTTATCGGATGGGACAGGGAGAACTGAAGCTTTCTTT.